This T cell receptor beta chain was sequenced in a study of tumor-infiltrating lymphocytes in primary liver carcinoma. Study information: All patients, whether men or women, fell within 30 to 69 years of age. Maximum tumor diameters ranged from roughly 4 to 10 cm, stage T1-T3 N0M0.

The CDR3 is 15 residues long. Trimming at V came to 2 bases and at J to 6 bases, leaving 7 bases not matched to a gene. Study results and limitations: Blood fell significantly below tumors in its top-250-clone fraction (p = 0.039).

The tissue used was unsorted bulk material of about 19-30 mg. RNA and DNA were co-extracted from it with the AllPrep DNA/RNA mini kit. HBV chronically infected the treatment-naive patients. As regards this clonotype: Its cognate antigen is unknown. It may be a read error: a sequence one base away is much more abundant.

A constant-region primer served to make TCR beta cDNA from roughly 500 ng total RNA. Amplification in three nested multiplex PCR rounds with slightly modified ARM-PCR gave rise to TCR beta libraries. For around 11 cycles apiece, the opening two PCR rounds ran with TRBV1-TRBV30 forward primers and a C-beta reverse primer. TCRdb analysed the multiplex PCR reads with MiXCR anew, one entry per CDR3 protein. Of some 110,000 distinct CDR3 sequences in the sample, 60% to 80% were seen once. V and J are TRBV12-3 or TRBV12-4 and TRBJ1-5, with 7 bases matching TRBD1. This TCR derives from a woman aged 55-70 years with primary liver carcinoma and hepatitis B virus infection. The sample consisted of liver tumor tissue from sampling region 3. Subset of the sample: tumor region T3, left-lateral pole. The CDR3 sequence: CASSLIGGVGQPQHF. The CDR3 nucleotides are TGTGCCAGCAGTTTAATAGGGGGCGTCGGTCAGCCCCAGCATTTT.